This is a list of T cell receptor beta chains from one sample in a study of T-cell memory formation after mild COVID-19. One entry per CDR3 protein results from TCRdb running MiXCR on the 5' RACE reads. Here the sample spans 150,000 to 200,000 distinct CDR3 sequences, more than 9% being singletons. The sample comprised PBMCs or a T cell subset sorted from them (not recorded which). These receptors all stem from a man aged 18 to 29 who had mild COVID-19 (a few samples of this study predate the infection). Cell type and time point are not known. Both conserved end residues are part of each CDR3. D genes are given only for firm matches. Some rows have no size entry. The others give once, few or many, or a class for an expanded clone.

j_call d_call clone_size v_call cdr3_nt cdr3_aa
TRBJ2-1 TRBD1 few TRBV5-1 TGCGCCAGCAGCTCGAGGCAGGGGGCGTACAATGAGCAGTTCTTC CASSSRQGAYNEQFF
TRBJ1-5 - once TRBV6-2/TRBV6-3 TGTGCCAGCAGTTACTCCCCAGTTCAGCCCCAGCATTTT CASSYSPVQPQHF
TRBJ1-1 - - TRBV7-2 TGTGCCAGCAGCTTCCAAAACACTGAAGCTTTCTTT CASSFQNTEAFF
TRBJ2-2 - - TRBV6-1 TGTGCCAGCAGATACAGGGAAGGGACCGGGGAGCTGTTTTTT CASRYREGTGELFF
TRBJ2-2 - - TRBV20-1 TGCAGTGCCCCCTTTGAGGCGGGGCTAGGGGAGCTGTTTTTT CSAPFEAGLGELFF
TRBJ2-1 TRBD2 many TRBV11-2 TGTGCCAGCAGCCCGCGGACTAGCGGGGATGAGCAGTTCTTC CASSPRTSGDEQFF
TRBJ1-2 TRBD1 - TRBV7-2 TGTGCCAGCAGCTTAGCGGCCGGGACAGAGGGCTACACCTTC CASSLAAGTEGYTF
TRBJ1-2 - few TRBV20-1 TGCAGTGCTAGTACCCAGGGCGGCTACACCTTC CSASTQGGYTF
TRBJ2-1 - many TRBV9 TGTGCCAGCAGCCCTCGTAGGGGCTCCGATGAGCAGTTCTTC CASSPRRGSDEQFF
TRBJ1-5 TRBD1 - TRBV6-1 TGTGCCAGCAGGGACAGGGCGTTTTTCTATAGCAATCAGCCCCAGCATTTT CASRDRAFFYSNQPQHF
TRBJ1-2 - few TRBV2 TGTGCCAGCAGTGATCGAGGCGGCTATGGCTACACCTTC CASSDRGGYGYTF
TRBJ2-6 TRBD1 few TRBV7-9 TGTGCCAGCAGCCTAGTGGGGACAGGGGGAGAGGCTGGGGCCAACGTCCTGACTTTC CASSLVGTGGEAGANVLTF
TRBJ2-3 TRBD2 few TRBV5-1 TGCGCCAGCAGCCGTTGGGTAGCGGGGGACCTCGCGGATACGCAGTATTTT CASSRWVAGDLADTQYF
TRBJ2-3 - - TRBV6-6 TGTGCCAGCAGTCATAGTTCGACCTTGTACGATACGCAGTATTTT CASSHSSTLYDTQYF
TRBJ2-3 - few TRBV12-3/TRBV12-4 TGTGCCAGCAGGTTACAGGGTTCAGATACGCAGTATTTT CASRLQGSDTQYF
TRBJ2-5 - many TRBV11-2 TGTGCCAGCAGCTCCATCCTTGGGGCGCACAACCAAGAGACCCAGTACTTC CASSSILGAHNQETQYF
TRBJ1-6 - few TRBV6-5 TGTGCCAGCAGGAGGGGCAGGCCTAATTCACCCCTCCACTTT CASRRGRPNSPLHF
TRBJ2-7 - - TRBV30 TGTGCCTGGGGTCTTCAGCTTAGCTCCTACGAGCAGTACTTC CAWGLQLSSYEQYF
TRBJ1-5 - few TRBV4-3 TGCGCCAGCAGCCAAGATGCGGCAGGAATACAGCCCCAGCATTTT CASSQDAAGIQPQHF
TRBJ2-1 TRBD2 - TRBV2 TGTGCCCACAGTGGACTAGCGGGGGCCTTCTCCTACAATGAGCAGTTCTTC CAHSGLAGAFSYNEQFF
TRBJ2-3 - - TRBV15 TGTGCCACCAGCAGAGCCGGGACTTCCGCTAGCACAGATACGCAGTATTTT CATSRAGTSASTDTQYF
TRBJ2-5 - - TRBV4-3 TGCGCCAGCAGCCAAGACCCCTTAGGGAACCAAGAGACCCAGTACTTC CASSQDPLGNQETQYF
TRBJ1-2 - few TRBV29-1 TGCAGCGTTGACGGGGCAGGGCGTGGGGGCTACACCTTC CSVDGAGRGGYTF
TRBJ2-1 - - TRBV30 TGTGCCTGGACTAGGGGGAATGAGCAGTTCTTC CAWTRGNEQFF
TRBJ1-2 TRBD1 - TRBV5-1 TGCGCCAGCAGTCCGGGACAGCCTAACTATGGCTACACCTTC CASSPGQPNYGYTF
TRBJ1-6 - few TRBV7-2 TGTGCCAGCAGCTTAGACCTCAGCGTGGGATCACCCCTCCACTTT CASSLDLSVGSPLHF
TRBJ2-7 TRBD1 once TRBV12-3/TRBV12-4 TGTGCCAGCAGCCAAGCAGGGGGTTTATCCTACGAGCAGTACTTC CASSQAGGLSYEQYF
TRBJ1-6 - few TRBV10-2 TGCGCCAGCAGTGAGTCCCGACAGGCCCTTAATTCACCCCTCCACTTT CASSESRQALNSPLHF
TRBJ1-6 TRBD1 many TRBV20-1 TGCAGTGCTCCGACAGGGGGCATAAATTCACCCCTCCACTTT CSAPTGGINSPLHF
TRBJ1-4 TRBD1 few TRBV5-1 TGCGCCAGCAGCTCTGGCACAGGGGGCAATGAAAAACTGTTTTTT CASSSGTGGNEKLFF
TRBJ2-5 TRBD1 many TRBV7-2 TGTGCCAGCAGCTTCCCGACAGGGCGCCAAGAGACCCAGTACTTC CASSFPTGRQETQYF
TRBJ1-4 TRBD1 - TRBV5-1 TGCGCCAGCAGCACCCAGGGGGCTATTCGGGAAAAACTGTTTTTT CASSTQGAIREKLFF
TRBJ2-1 TRBD2 few TRBV7-2 TGTGCCAGCAGCTTTCGATCGGGACTAGCAGCCTATCGTCGCTCCTACAATGAGCAGTTCTTC CASSFRSGLAAYRRSYNEQFF
TRBJ2-2 - few TRBV20-1 TGCAGTGCCCCTGAACCGGGGAGGAACACCGGGGAGCTGTTTTTT CSAPEPGRNTGELFF
TRBJ1-4 TRBD1 few TRBV5-1 TGCGCCAGCAGCGGACAGGGATACGAAAAACTGTTTTTT CASSGQGYEKLFF
TRBJ1-1 - few TRBV5-1 TGCGCCAGCAGCTTATTAAATCCGAACACTGAAGCTTTCTTT CASSLLNPNTEAFF
TRBJ1-1 TRBD1 few TRBV6-1 TGTGCCAGCAGCACGCAGGGGGCGCAGGGCACTGAAGCTTTCTTT CASSTQGAQGTEAFF
TRBJ2-3 - - TRBV6-5 TGTGCCAGCAGGGCAACGCCGGGACAATCGAAGAGCCCAGATACGCAGTATTTT CASRATPGQSKSPDTQYF
TRBJ2-2 - many TRBV5-1 TGCGCCAGCAGCTTGGAGTCTCAGGGCACCGGGGAGCTGTTTTTT CASSLESQGTGELFF
TRBJ2-2 - few TRBV7-9 TGTGCCAGCATCCTACCCCCCCAGCAGGGGCCCGGGGAGCTGTTTTTT CASILPPQQGPGELFF
TRBJ2-5 TRBD2 few TRBV20-1 TGCAGTGCCCCTAGCGGGGCCTTAGAGACCCAGTACTTC CSAPSGALETQYF
TRBJ1-6 TRBD1 few TRBV5-1 TGCGCCAGCAGCTTGGTGGGACAGGGAGATTCACCCCTCCACTTT CASSLVGQGDSPLHF
TRBJ2-5 TRBD1 - TRBV4-2 TGTGCCAGCAGCAAAATTGCGGGACAGGCGCAAGAGACCCAGTACTTC CASSKIAGQAQETQYF
TRBJ1-2 TRBD1 once TRBV5-4 TGTGCCAGCAGCCCTGGGACAGGACAGACGAATGGCTACACCTTC CASSPGTGQTNGYTF
TRBJ1-6 - few TRBV2 TGTGCCAGCAGTGAAGCGGCGCTGATTAATTCACCCCTCCACTTT CASSEAALINSPLHF
TRBJ1-1 - few TRBV6-6 TGTGCCAGCAGTTATGCCACTGAAGCTTTCTTT CASSYATEAFF
TRBJ1-2 - - TRBV7-9 TGTGCCAGCAGCTTAGCGACCGCCTACCATGGCTACACCTTC CASSLATAYHGYTF
TRBJ1-5 - few TRBV12-3/TRBV12-4 TGTGCCAGCAGTCCCCTAGGGGACGTTAGTCAGCCCCAGCATTTT CASSPLGDVSQPQHF
TRBJ2-7 TRBD1 few TRBV2 TGTGCCAGCAGTGTCCTTCCGGGACAGGGCGCCTACGAGCAGTACTTC CASSVLPGQGAYEQYF
TRBJ2-2 - - TRBV10-1 TGCGCCAGCAGTGACATGGCTGCGAACACCGGGGAGCTGTTTTTT CASSDMAANTGELFF
TRBJ1-2 - - TRBV9 TGTGCCAGCAGCCGACGCGAGGGCCTCTATGGCTACACCTTC CASSRREGLYGYTF
TRBJ1-2 TRBD1 few TRBV12-3/TRBV12-4 TGTGCCAGCAGCCCCCAGGGGGACTATGGCTACACCTTC CASSPQGDYGYTF
TRBJ2-3 - many TRBV7-9 TGTGCCAGCAGCTTAATGGGGGGCACAGATACGCAGTATTTT CASSLMGGTDTQYF
TRBJ2-3 - few TRBV4-3 TGCGCCAGCAGCCCGAGGAGGGAAAGTCCGCAGTATTTT CASSPRRESPQYF
TRBJ1-2 - - TRBV30 TGTGCCTGGAGTGTGGACGCTGACTATGGCTACACCTTC CAWSVDADYGYTF
TRBJ1-1 - - TRBV12-3/TRBV12-4 TGTGCCAGCAGTTTCCGGGCAGCCGGGAACACTGAAGCTTTCTTT CASSFRAAGNTEAFF
TRBJ1-1 TRBD1 few TRBV5-1 TGCGCCAGCAGCGTACAGGGGGCGACTTTAATGAACACTGAAGCTTTCTTT CASSVQGATLMNTEAFF